Below, one T cell receptor (beta chain) is given with its context. The antigen is not known. The PCR had 60 Vbeta and 13 Jbeta primers. The method was immunoSEQ multiplex PCR; TCRdb's version includes in-frame clones alone and lacks a portion of them. Among over 35,000 clones listed, about 60% were seen once. This sample is drawn from a study of cytomegalovirus exposure and HLA in healthy donors. V shed 5 bases and J shed 10 bases, with 12 bases lying between them. The CDR3 loop spans 13 amino acids. Germline V gives CDR1 MNHEY, CDR2 SVGAGI. Whole-study results and caveats: The study listed roughly 160 cytomegalovirus-associated TCR beta chains.

The sample was PBMCs. The chain couples TRBV6-5 to TRBJ1-6; D may be TRBD1 (6 bases). The TCR originated in a human donor in good health. The CDR3 DNA follows: TGTGCCAGCAGTCCCAGGGGAGGGTCACCCCTCCACTTT. Amino acid sequence: CASSPRGGSPLHF.